A selection of T cell receptor beta chains follows, all from one sample in a study of OX40 agonist ivuxolimab in advanced cancers. Profiling relied on immunoSEQ multiplex PCR, and the TCRdb table lists in-frame clones only, not all of them. The sample shows around 100,000 clones, 85% to 95% of them seen only once. Sample: CD4+ or CD8+ T cells sorted from blood, taken in a trial of the OX40 agonist ivuxolimab. All receptors come from an adult with an advanced solid tumor such as melanoma, head and neck, liver or kidney cancer. The conserved cysteine and the conserved F or W are not part of the CDR3 here. Fields, in order: V gene, J gene, D gene, clone size, CDR3 protein. D genes are given only for firm matches. Size is stated for part of the rows, as once, few or many counts, or as a class when the clone is expanded.

TRBV11-2,TRBJ2-5,TRBD1,.,ASSLKRGTVKETQY
TRBV6-1,TRBJ1-5,TRBD1,.,ASSDRDRGLGQPQH
TRBV7-2,TRBJ1-5,.,once,ASSLEGDQPQH
TRBV4-1,TRBJ2-3,.,.,ASSQATDTQY
TRBV5-5,TRBJ2-7,TRBD2,.,ASSPGSGGLYEQY
TRBV7-2,TRBJ2-3,TRBD2,.,ASSSRQGSGRADTQY
TRBV6-4,TRBJ1-5,.,.,ASSKADQPQH
TRBV28,TRBJ2-3,.,.,ASSARAVYRTDTQY
TRBV12-5,TRBJ2-5,.,once,ASGLTNQETQY
TRBV10-3,TRBJ2-3,.,.,AISALGETDTQY
TRBV13,TRBJ1-6,.,.,ASRLWYANNSPLH
TRBV6-5,TRBJ1-5,.,.,ASSLNSLGSNQPQH
TRBV28,TRBJ1-5,TRBD1,.,ASSKPGQGGNQPQH
TRBV20-1,TRBJ1-2,.,.,SASAGYGYT
TRBV19,TRBJ1-5,.,few,ASSLTGNNQPQH
TRBV18,TRBJ1-2,TRBD1,.,ASSEDRAYGYT
TRBV28,TRBJ1-5,TRBD1,.,ASSPQDRGLGPQH
TRBV4-1,TRBJ2-1,TRBD1,.,ASSQEGQELPNEQF
TRBV2,TRBJ2-3,.,.,ASSAESTDTQY
TRBV4-2,TRBJ1-1,TRBD1,.,ASSHGQGRVNTEAF
TRBV6-5,TRBJ1-2,.,.,ASSYWGAGYGYT
TRBV30,TRBJ1-3,TRBD1,.,AWRTAGGNTIY
TRBV6-1,TRBJ1-6,.,.,ASWSRGSGSPLH
TRBV4-3,TRBJ1-2,.,.,ASSQDPQGNYGYT
TRBV27,TRBJ1-3,.,.,ASRQASGNTIY
TRBV7-9,TRBJ2-5,TRBD1,.,ASSFRQGGETQY
TRBV7-3,TRBJ2-1,TRBD2,.,ASSYLAGSYNEQF
TRBV10-3,TRBJ2-3,.,once,AISESKGTAADTQY
TRBV30,TRBJ1-4,.,.,AWSVHATNEKLF
TRBV10-3,TRBJ2-1,.,.,AISESPYNEQF
TRBV6-5,TRBJ2-1,TRBD1,.,ASSYSQGARNEQF